This T cell receptor (beta chain) is drawn from a study of graft-versus-host responses after intestinal transplantation. A note on this clone: Its antigen is unidentified.

The germline CDR1 and CDR2 sequences are KGHSH and LQKENI. The CDR3 runs 15 residues. The J segment lost 2 bases and the V segment lost 3 bases, leaving 5 bases of the junction unmatched. The protocol was immunoSEQ multiplex PCR, while the TCRdb copy is restricted to in-frame clones and leaves out a portion. This repertoire shows under 95,000 clones, roughly 80% found once; its top ten account for roughly 0.8%. The source material was unstimulated CD4+ T cells sorted from spleen or lymph node cells, sampled before intestinal transplant. The chain couples TRBV18 to TRBJ2-7; 9 bases are a match to TRBD1. The sequence was collected from a human donor who received an intestinal transplant. The CDR3 region is CASSPFGTGTYEQYF. CDR3 DNA sequence: TGTGCCAGCTCACCTTTCGGGACAGGGACCTACGAGCAGTACTTC.